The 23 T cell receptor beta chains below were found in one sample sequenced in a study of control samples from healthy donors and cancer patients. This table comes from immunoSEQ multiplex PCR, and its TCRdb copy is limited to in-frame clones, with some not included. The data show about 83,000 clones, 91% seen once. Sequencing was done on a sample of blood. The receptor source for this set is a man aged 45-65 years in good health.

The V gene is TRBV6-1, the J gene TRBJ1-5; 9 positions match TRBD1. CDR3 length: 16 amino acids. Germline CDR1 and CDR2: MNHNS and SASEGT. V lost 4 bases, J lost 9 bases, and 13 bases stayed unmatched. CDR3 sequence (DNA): TGTGCCAGCAGTGGGGGCCCCGGGACAGGGCGTCTGCCCCAGCATTTT. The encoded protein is CASSGGPGTGRLPQHF.

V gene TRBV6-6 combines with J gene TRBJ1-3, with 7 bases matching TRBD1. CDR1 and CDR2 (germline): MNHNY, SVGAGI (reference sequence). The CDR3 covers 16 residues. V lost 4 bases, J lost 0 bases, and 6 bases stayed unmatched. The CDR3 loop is CASSSPNRGSGNTIYF. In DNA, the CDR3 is TGTGCCAGCAGTTCCCCTAACAGGGGCTCTGGAAACACCATATATTTT.

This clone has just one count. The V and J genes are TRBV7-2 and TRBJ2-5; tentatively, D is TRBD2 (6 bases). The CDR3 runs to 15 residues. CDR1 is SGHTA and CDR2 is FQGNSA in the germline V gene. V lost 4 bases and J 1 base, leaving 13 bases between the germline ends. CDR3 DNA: TGTGCCAGCAGCTCTCGGTCCGGGGGCCAAGAGACCCAGTACTTC. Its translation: CASSSRSGGQETQYF.

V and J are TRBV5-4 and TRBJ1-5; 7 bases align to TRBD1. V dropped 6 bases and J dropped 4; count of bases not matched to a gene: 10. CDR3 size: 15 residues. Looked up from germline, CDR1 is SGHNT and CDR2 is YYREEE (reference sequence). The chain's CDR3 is CASTLGDRDNQPQHF. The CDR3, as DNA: TGTGCCAGCACCCTCGGAGACAGGGATAATCAGCCCCAGCATTTT.

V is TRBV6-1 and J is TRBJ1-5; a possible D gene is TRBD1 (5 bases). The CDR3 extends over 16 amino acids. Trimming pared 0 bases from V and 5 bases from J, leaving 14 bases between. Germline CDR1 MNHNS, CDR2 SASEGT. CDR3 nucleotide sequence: TGTGCCAGCAGTGAAGCGCTTGTTGGAGGGGATCAGCCCCAGCATTTT. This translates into CASSEALVGGDQPQHF.

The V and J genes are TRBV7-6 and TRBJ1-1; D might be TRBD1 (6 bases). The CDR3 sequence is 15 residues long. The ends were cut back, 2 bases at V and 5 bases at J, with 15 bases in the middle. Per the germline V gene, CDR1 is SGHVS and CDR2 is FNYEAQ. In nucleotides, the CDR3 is TGTGCCAGCAGCTTAACCCTGGACAGCCGGACTGAAGCTTTCTTT. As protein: CASSLTLDSRTEAFF.

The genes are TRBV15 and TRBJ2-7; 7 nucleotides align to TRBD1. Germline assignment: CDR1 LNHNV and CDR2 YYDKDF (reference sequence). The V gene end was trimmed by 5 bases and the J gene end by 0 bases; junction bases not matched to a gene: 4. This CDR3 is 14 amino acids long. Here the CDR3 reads CATSPGGVSYEQYF. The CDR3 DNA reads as TGTGCCACCAGCCCAGGGGGAGTCTCCTACGAGCAGTACTTC.

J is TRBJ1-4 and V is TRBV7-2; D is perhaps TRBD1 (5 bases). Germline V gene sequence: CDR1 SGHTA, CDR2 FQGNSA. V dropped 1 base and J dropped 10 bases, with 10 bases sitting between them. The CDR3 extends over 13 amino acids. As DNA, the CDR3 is TGTGCCAGCAGCTTAGAAGGGGAGGGAAAACTGTTTTTT. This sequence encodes CASSLEGEGKLFF. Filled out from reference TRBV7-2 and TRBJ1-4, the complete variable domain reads GAGVSQSPSNKVTEKGKDVELRCDPISGHTALYWYRQSLGQGLEFLIYFQGNSAPDKSGLPSDRFSAERTGGSVSTLTIQRTQQEDSAVYLCASSLEGEGKLFFGSGTQLSVL.

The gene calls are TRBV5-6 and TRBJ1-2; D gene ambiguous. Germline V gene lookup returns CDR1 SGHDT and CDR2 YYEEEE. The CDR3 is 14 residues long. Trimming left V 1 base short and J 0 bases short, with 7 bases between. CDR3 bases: TGTGCCAGCAGCTTGCCAGGAACTAACTATGGCTACACCTTC. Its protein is CASSLPGTNYGYTF.

The CDR3 nucleotides are TGCGCCAGCAGCCAAGAGACTGAAGCTTTCTTT. It codes for CASSQETEAFF. The chain is built from TRBV4-1 and TRBJ1-1; no reliable D call. The germline CDR1 and CDR2 sequences are MGHRA and YSYEKL. The CDR3 sequence is 11 residues long. Trimming cost V 0 bases and J 5 bases, with 1 base left between them.

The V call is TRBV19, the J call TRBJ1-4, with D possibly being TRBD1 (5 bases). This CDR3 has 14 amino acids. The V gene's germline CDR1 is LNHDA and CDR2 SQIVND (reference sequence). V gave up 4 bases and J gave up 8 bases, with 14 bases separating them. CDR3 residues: CASSKGLQEEKLFF. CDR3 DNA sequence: TGTGCCAGTAGTAAGGGACTCCAAGAGGAAAAACTGTTTTTT.

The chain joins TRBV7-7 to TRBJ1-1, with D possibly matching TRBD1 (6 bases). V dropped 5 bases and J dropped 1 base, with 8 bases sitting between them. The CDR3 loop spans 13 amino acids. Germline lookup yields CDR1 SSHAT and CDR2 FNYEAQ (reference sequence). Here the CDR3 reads CASSQTGNTEAFF. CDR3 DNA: TGTGCCAGCAGCCAGACAGGGAACACTGAAGCTTTCTTT. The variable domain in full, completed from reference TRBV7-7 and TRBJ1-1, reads GAGVSQSPRYKVTKRGQDVTLRCDPISSHATLYWYQQALGQGPEFLTYFNYEAQPDKSGLPSDRFSAERPEGSISTLTIQRTEQRDSAMYRCASSQTGNTEAFFGQGTRLTVV.

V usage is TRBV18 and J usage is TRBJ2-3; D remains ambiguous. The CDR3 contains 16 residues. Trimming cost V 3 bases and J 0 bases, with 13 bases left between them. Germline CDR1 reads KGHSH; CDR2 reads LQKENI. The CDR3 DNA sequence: TGTGCCAGCTCACCGTCGGGCCGGTCTAGCACAGATACGCAGTATTTT. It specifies CASSPSGRSSTDTQYF.

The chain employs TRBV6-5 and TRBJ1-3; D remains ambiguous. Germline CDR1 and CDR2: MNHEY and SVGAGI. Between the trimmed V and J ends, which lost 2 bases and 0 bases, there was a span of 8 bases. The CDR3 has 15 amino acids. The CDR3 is CASSYEASSGNTIYF. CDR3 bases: TGTGCCAGCAGTTACGAGGCGAGCTCTGGAAACACCATATATTTT.

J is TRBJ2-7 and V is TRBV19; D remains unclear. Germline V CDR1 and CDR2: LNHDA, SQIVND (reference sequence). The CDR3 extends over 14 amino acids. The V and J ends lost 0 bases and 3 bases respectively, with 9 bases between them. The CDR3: CASSIDHSHYEQYF. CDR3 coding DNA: TGTGCCAGTAGTATAGATCATAGCCACTACGAGCAGTACTTC. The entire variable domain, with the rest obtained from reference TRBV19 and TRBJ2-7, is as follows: DGGITQSPKYLFRKEGQNVTLSCEQNLNHDAMYWYRQDPGQGLRLIYYSQIVNDFQKGDIAEGYSVSREKKESFPLTVTSAQKNPTAFYLCASSIDHSHYEQYFGPGTRLTVT.

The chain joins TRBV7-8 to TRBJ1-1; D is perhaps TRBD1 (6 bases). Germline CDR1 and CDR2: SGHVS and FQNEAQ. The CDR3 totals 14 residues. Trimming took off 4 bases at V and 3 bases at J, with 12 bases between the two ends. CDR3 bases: TGTGCCAGCAGCTCAAGCCCAGGGGACACTGAAGCTTTCTTT. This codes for CASSSSPGDTEAFF. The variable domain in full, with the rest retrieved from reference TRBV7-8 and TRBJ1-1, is GAGVSQSPRYKVAKRGQDVALRCDPISGHVSLFWYQQALGQGPEFLTYFQNEAQLDKSGLPSDRFFAERPEGSVSTLKIQRTQQEDSAVYLCASSSSPGDTEAFFGQGTRLTVV.

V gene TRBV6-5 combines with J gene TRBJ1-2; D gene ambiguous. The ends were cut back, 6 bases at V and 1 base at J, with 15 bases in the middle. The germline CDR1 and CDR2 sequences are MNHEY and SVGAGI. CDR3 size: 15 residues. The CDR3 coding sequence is TGTGCCAGCAGACCCTTGGGCAGCATTAACTATGGCTACACCTTC. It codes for CASRPLGSINYGYTF.

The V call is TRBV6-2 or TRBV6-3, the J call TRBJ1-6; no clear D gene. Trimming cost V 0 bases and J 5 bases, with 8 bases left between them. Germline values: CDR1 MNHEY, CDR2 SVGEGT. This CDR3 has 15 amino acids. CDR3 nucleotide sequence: TGTGCCAGCAGTTACTCTGCGCGGAATAATTCACCCCTCCACTTT. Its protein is CASSYSARNNSPLHF.

CDR3 nucleotides: TGCGCCAGCAGCCCGGACGGGACAGGGGGAGCGCAGCCCCAGCATTTT. Amino acid sequence: CASSPDGTGGAQPQHF. The chain is built from TRBV5-1 and TRBJ1-5; 11 bases align to TRBD1. Germline CDR1 reads SGHRS; CDR2 reads YFSETQ. The CDR3 runs 16 residues. The junction had 10 bases not matched to a gene; V was cut back by 4 bases and J by 7 bases.

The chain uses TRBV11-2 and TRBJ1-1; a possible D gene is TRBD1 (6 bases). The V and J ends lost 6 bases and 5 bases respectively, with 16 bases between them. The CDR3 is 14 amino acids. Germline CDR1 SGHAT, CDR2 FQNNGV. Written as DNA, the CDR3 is TGTGCCAGCAGAAGTGGGGGGGCCGGGACTGAAGCTTTCTTT. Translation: CASRSGGAGTEAFF. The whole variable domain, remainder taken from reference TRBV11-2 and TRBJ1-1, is EAGVAQSPRYKIIEKRQSVAFWCNPISGHATLYWYQQILGQGPKLLIQFQNNGVVDDSQLPKDRFSAERLKGVDSTLKIQPAKLEDSAVYLCASRSGGAGTEAFFGQGTRLTVV.

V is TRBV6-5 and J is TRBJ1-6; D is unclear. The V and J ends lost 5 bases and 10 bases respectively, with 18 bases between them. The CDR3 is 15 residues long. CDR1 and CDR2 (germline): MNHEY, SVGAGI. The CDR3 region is CASSLSKGQWSPLHF. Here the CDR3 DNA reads TGTGCCAGCAGTCTTTCGAAGGGCCAGTGGTCACCCCTCCACTTT.

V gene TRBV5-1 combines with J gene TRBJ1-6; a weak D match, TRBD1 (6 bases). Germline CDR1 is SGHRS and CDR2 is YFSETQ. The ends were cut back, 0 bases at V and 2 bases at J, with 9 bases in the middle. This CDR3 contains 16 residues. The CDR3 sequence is CASSLAGVTYNSPLHF. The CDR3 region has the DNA TGCGCCAGCAGCTTGGCAGGGGTGACCTATAATTCACCCCTCCACTTT.

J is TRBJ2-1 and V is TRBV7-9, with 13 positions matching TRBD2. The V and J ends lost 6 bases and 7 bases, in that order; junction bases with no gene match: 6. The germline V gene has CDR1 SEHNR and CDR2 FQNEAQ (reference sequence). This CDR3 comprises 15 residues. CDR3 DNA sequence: TGTGCCAGCAGTTCACTAGCGGGGGGGCCAAATGAGCAGTTCTTC. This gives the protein CASSSLAGGPNEQFF.